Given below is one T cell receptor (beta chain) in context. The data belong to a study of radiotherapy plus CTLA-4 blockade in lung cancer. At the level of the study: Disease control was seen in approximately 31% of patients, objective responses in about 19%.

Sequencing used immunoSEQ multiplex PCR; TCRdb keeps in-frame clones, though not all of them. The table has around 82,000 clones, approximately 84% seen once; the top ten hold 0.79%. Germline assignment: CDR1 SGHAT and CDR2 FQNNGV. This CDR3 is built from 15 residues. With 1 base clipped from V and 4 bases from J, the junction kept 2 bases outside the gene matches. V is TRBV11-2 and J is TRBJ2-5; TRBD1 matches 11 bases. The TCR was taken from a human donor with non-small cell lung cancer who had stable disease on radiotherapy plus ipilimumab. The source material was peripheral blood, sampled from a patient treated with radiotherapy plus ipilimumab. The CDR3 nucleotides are TGTGCCAGCAGCTTAGGAGGACAGGGGGCAGAGACCCAGTACTTC. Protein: CASSLGGQGAETQYF.